The 16 T cell receptor beta chains reported below all come from one sample, sequenced in a study of early T cells in non-severe SARS-CoV-2 infection. TCRdb itself ran the 5' RACE reads through MiXCR, one entry per CDR3 protein. The sample includes just over 60,000 distinct CDR3 sequences, approximately 10% of them seen just once. Specimen: whole blood. The receptors were gathered from an adult who was a healthcare worker with PCR-confirmed SARS-CoV-2 infection or an uninfected control (not recorded which).

There are many counts of this clonotype. V gene TRBV12-3 or TRBV12-4 combines with J gene TRBJ1-2; D is possibly TRBD1 (6 bases). V was shortened by 1 base and J by 4 bases, with 7 bases between the two germline ends. The CDR3 totals 13 residues. CDR3 DNA sequence: TGTGCCAGCAGTTTAGGAGGGGGCTATGGCTACACCTTC. The encoded protein is CASSLGGGYGYTF.

The chain couples TRBV5-1 to TRBJ2-3; 12 bases agree with TRBD2. The CDR3 is 19 residues long. V was clipped by 2 bases and J by 4 bases; unmatched bases: 14. The V gene's germline CDR1 is SGHRS and CDR2 YFSETQ. The DNA of the CDR3 is TGCGCCAGCAGCTTTAGGACTAGCGGGGACCCTTCGGGGGCAGATACGCAGTATTTT. As protein: CASSFRTSGDPSGADTQYF.

In this sample, this clonotype turned up a few times. The J gene is TRBJ1-2, the V gene TRBV30; 10 nucleotides align to TRBD1. This CDR3 has 15 residues. J was trimmed by 7 bases and V by 7 bases; bases with no gene match: 15. The germline V gene has CDR1 GTSNPN and CDR2 SVGIG (reference sequence). The CDR3 protein is CASNDRGLVSVGYTF. DNA for the CDR3: TGTGCCTCCAATGACAGGGGGCTCGTGTCGGTTGGCTACACCTTC.

This clonotype was found a few times. V and J are TRBV18 and TRBJ2-7; the match to TRBD2 covers 9 bases. The CDR3 is 15 amino acids. J lost 6 bases, V lost 2 bases, and 8 bases had no gene match. The germline gives CDR1 KGHSH, CDR2 LQKENI. The CDR3 DNA is TGTGCCAGCTCACCAGCGGGGGGGCCTCCGGCCGAGCAGTACGTC. Protein sequence: CASSPAGGPPAEQYV.

The sample holds a few counts of this clonotype. V and J are TRBV7-9 and TRBJ1-2; unclear D gene. The CDR3 is 16 amino acids. Germline V gene data show CDR1 as SEHNR and CDR2 as FQNEAQ (reference sequence). The ends were cut back, 1 base at V and 3 bases at J, with 15 bases in the middle. The CDR3 coding sequence is TGTGCCAGCAGCTTAGGAGGCCGCGGAGAGTACTATGGCTACACCTTC. This codes for CASSLGGRGEYYGYTF.

V gene TRBV27 combines with J gene TRBJ2-3; tentatively, D is TRBD1 or TRBD2 (6 bases each). Trimming stripped 6 bases from V and 5 bases from J, with 15 bases between. CDR1 MNHEY and CDR2 SMNVEV come from the germline V gene (reference sequence). The CDR3 sequence is 14 residues long. CDR3 sequence: CASSPGARGDTQYF. CDR3 coding DNA: TGTGCCAGCAGCCCGGGGGCCCGGGGAGATACGCAGTATTTT.

Many counts were recorded for this clonotype. This chain joins TRBV6-6 and TRBJ2-7; 13 bases agree with TRBD2. Unmatched junction bases numbered 7, after V lost 5 bases and J lost 0 bases. Germline values: CDR1 MNHNY, CDR2 SVGAGI (reference sequence). This CDR3 has 17 amino acids. The CDR3 loop reads CASSLFRTSGGSYEQYV. As DNA, the CDR3 is TGTGCCAGCAGTCTCTTCCGGACTAGCGGGGGCTCCTACGAGCAGTACGTC.

The V call is TRBV20-1, the J call TRBJ1-4, with D unresolved. Trimming removed 6 bases at V and 5 bases at J, with 7 bases between. The CDR3 sequence is 11 residues long. Germline CDR1 and CDR2: DFQATT and SNEGSKA (reference sequence). DNA for the CDR3: TGCAGTGCCGTATTGAATGAAAAACTGTTTTTT. Its translation: CSAVLNEKLFF.

Only a few counts were recorded for this clonotype. The genes are TRBV5-1 and TRBJ2-7; tentatively, D is TRBD1 (6 bases). V was shortened by 4 bases and J by 6 bases, with 14 bases between the two germline ends. This CDR3 contains 13 residues. CDR1 is SGHRS, CDR2 YFSETQ, per germline. CDR3: CASSLEGVGEQYV. The DNA for the CDR3 is TGCGCCAGCAGCCTCGAGGGGGTAGGCGAGCAGTACGTC.

In its sample, this clonotype was seen a few times. This sequence joins TRBV5-1 and TRBJ2-4; D gene ambiguous. This CDR3 is built from 13 residues. Germline lookup yields CDR1 SGHRS and CDR2 YFSETQ. V was cut by 0 bases and J by 6 bases, with 7 bases left in between. The CDR3 DNA follows: TGCGCCAGCAGCTTGGACAATAGAAACATTCAGTACTTC. This sequence encodes CASSLDNRNIQYF. The variable domain in full, with the rest retrieved from reference TRBV5-1 and TRBJ2-4, is KAGVTQTPRYLIKTRGQQVTLSCSPISGHRSVSWYQQTPGQGLQFLFEYFSETQRNKGNFPGRFSGRQFSNSRSEMNVSTLELGDSALYLCASSLDNRNIQYFGAGTRLSVL.

The chain combines TRBV12-5 with TRBJ1-1; D is possibly TRBD1 (6 bases). V dropped 9 bases and J dropped 1 base, with 15 bases sitting between them. The germline CDR1 and CDR2 sequences are LGHNT and FRNRAP. The CDR3 is 14 amino acids. This CDR3 is CASLTRGQNTEAFF. In nucleotides, the CDR3 is TGTGCTAGCCTGACCAGGGGCCAGAACACTGAAGCTTTCTTT. The full variable domain, with the rest looked up from reference TRBV12-5 and TRBJ1-1, is DARVTQTPRHKVTEMGQEVTMRCQPILGHNTVFWYRQTMMQGLELLAYFRNRAPLDDSGMPKDRFSAEMPDATLATLKIQPSEPRDSAVYFCASLTRGQNTEAFFGQGTRLTVV.

This chain links TRBV5-1 with TRBJ1-1, with 9 nucleotides matching TRBD1. The junction had 7 bases not matched to a gene; V was cut back by 3 bases and J by 7 bases. This CDR3 comprises 14 residues. The germline V gene has CDR1 SGHRS and CDR2 YFSETQ. This CDR3 is CASSSDRGIGEAFF. The CDR3 DNA reads as TGCGCCAGCAGCTCGGACAGGGGTATCGGTGAAGCTTTCTTT.

At least ten counts were recorded for this clonotype. The chain uses TRBV9 and TRBJ2-1, with D possibly being TRBD1 or TRBD2 (6 bases each). The ends were cut back, 3 bases at V and 0 bases at J, with 10 bases in the middle. CDR1 SGDLS and CDR2 YYNGEE come from the germline V gene. This CDR3 contains 15 residues. CDR3 loop: CASSAWGASYNEQFF. CDR3 nucleotide sequence: TGTGCCAGCAGCGCATGGGGGGCCTCCTACAATGAGCAGTTCTTC.

The genes are TRBV2 and TRBJ2-7, with a tentative D call TRBD1 (6 bases). The ends were cut back, 6 bases at V and 2 bases at J, with 17 bases in the middle. This CDR3 comprises 15 residues. CDR1 is SNHLY and CDR2 is FYNNEI in the germline V gene. Here the CDR3 DNA reads TGTGCCAGCAGCGAAACAGGGATGGGCGCCTACGAGCAGTACGTC. As protein: CASSETGMGAYEQYV.

This clonotype was found many times. This chain joins TRBV6-6 and TRBJ1-5; D remains unclear. CDR3 length: 15 residues. V gave up 7 bases and J gave up 0 bases, with 13 bases separating them. Germline values: CDR1 MNHNY, CDR2 SVGAGI (reference sequence). This CDR3 is CASNSAQYSNQPQHF. For the CDR3, the DNA is TGTGCCAGCAACTCGGCACAATATAGCAATCAGCCCCAGCATTTT.

This clonotype was found a few times. The chain uses TRBV5-5 and TRBJ2-5; 8 bases agree with TRBD2. Germline-derived CDR1 and CDR2 are SGHKS and YYEKEE (reference sequence). The trim removed 5 bases at V and 5 bases at J, leaving 14 bases unmatched. This CDR3 has 16 amino acids. CDR3 coding DNA: TGTGCCAGCAGTGTCAGCCGACTAGCGAGAGGCGAGACCCAGTACTTC. As protein: CASSVSRLARGETQYF.